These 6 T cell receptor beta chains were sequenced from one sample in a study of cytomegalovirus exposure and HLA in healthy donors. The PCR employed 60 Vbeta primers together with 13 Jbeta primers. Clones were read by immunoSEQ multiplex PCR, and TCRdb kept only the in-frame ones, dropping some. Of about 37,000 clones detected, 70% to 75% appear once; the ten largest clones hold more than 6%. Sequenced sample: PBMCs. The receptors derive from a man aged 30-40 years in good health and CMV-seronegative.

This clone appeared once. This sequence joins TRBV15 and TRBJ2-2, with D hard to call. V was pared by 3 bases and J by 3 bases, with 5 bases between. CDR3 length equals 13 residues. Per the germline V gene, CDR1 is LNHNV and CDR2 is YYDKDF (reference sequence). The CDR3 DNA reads TGTGCCACCAGCAGCGGTTACACCGGGGAGCTGTTTTTT. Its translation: CATSSGYTGELFF.

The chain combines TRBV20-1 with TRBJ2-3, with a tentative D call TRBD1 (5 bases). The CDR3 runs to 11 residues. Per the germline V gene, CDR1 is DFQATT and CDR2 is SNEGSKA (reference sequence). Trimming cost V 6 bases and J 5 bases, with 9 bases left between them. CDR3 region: CSAQGIDTQYF. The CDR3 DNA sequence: TGCAGTGCGCAGGGCATAGATACGCAGTATTTT.

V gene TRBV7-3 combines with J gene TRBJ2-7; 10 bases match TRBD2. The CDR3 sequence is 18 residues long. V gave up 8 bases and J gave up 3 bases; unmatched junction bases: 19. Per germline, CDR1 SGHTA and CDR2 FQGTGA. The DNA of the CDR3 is TGTGCCAGCCCCTTAGGGGCTAGCGGGGGCCCGTCCAGCTACGAGCAGTACTTC. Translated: CASPLGASGGPSSYEQYF.

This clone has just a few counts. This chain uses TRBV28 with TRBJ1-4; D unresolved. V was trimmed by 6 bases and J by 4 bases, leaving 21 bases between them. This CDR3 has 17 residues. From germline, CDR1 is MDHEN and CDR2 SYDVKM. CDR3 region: CASRHDSSGISNEKLFF. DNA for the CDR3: TGTGCCAGCAGACACGACTCCTCGGGTATCAGTAATGAAAAACTGTTTTTT.

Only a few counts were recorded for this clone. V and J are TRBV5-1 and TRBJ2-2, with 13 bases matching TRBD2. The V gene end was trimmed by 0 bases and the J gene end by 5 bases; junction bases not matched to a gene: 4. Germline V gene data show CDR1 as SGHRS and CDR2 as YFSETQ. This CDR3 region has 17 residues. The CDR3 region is CASSLGLAGGLTGELFF. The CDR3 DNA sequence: TGCGCCAGCAGCTTGGGACTAGCGGGAGGATTAACCGGGGAGCTGTTTTTT.

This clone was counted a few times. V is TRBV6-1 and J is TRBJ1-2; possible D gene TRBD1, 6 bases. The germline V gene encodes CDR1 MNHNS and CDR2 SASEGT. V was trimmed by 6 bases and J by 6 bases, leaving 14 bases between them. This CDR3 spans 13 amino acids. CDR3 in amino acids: CASRTRTEDGYTF. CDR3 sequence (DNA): TGTGCCAGCAGAACTCGGACAGAAGATGGCTACACCTTC.